The rows below give T cell receptor beta chains drawn from one sample of a study of a mutant IDH1 vaccine in newly diagnosed glioma. These receptors lack a known antigen. The protocol was immunoSEQ multiplex PCR, while the TCRdb copy is restricted to in-frame clones and leaves out a portion. The sample has fewer than 40,000 clones; roughly three fifths are singletons. The input for sequencing was PBMCs, taken from a glioma patient whose treatment included an IDH1 peptide vaccine. These receptors came from a woman under 30 with glioma. CDR3s include the opening cysteine and the closing phenylalanine or tryptophan. A D gene is named only where the DNA matches it firmly. Where a row states a size, it is once, few, many or the class of an expanded clone; other rows omit it.

CDR3 DNA: TGTGCCAGCTCACCGTCTAGGGAAATAAACACCGGGGAGCTGTTTTTT; CDR3 protein: CASSPSREINTGELFF; V gene: TRBV18; D gene: NA; clone size: NA; J gene: TRBJ2-2
CDR3 DNA: TGTGCCAGCAGAGTGGGGGGGATCACCGGGGAGCTGTTTTTT; CDR3 protein: CASRVGGITGELFF; V gene: TRBV28; D gene: TRBD2; clone size: NA; J gene: TRBJ2-2
CDR3 DNA: TGTGCCACCGGGGGGGGCAATCAGCCCCAGCATTTT; CDR3 protein: CATGGGNQPQHF; V gene: TRBV19; D gene: NA; clone size: NA; J gene: TRBJ1-5
CDR3 DNA: TGTGCCAGCAGCCAAGCGGGGACGGTTGCAACTAATGAAAAACTGTTTTTT; CDR3 protein: CASSQAGTVATNEKLFF; V gene: TRBV4-2; D gene: NA; clone size: few; J gene: TRBJ1-4
CDR3 DNA: TGCAGTGCTAGAAGCGGGTACGAGCAGTACTTC; CDR3 protein: CSARSGYEQYF; V gene: TRBV20-1; D gene: NA; clone size: NA; J gene: TRBJ2-7
CDR3 DNA: TGTGCCATCAGGGCGGATTCCGATGAAAAACTGTTTTTT; CDR3 protein: CAIRADSDEKLFF; V gene: TRBV10-3; D gene: NA; clone size: NA; J gene: TRBJ1-4
CDR3 DNA: TGTGCCAGCTCGCCGGGACAGGGCCGGAACACAGATACGCAGTATTTT; CDR3 protein: CASSPGQGRNTDTQYF; V gene: TRBV18; D gene: TRBD1; clone size: NA; J gene: TRBJ2-3
CDR3 DNA: TGTGCCAGCAGTGAAGCGCTTCTGGCGAATGAGCAGTTCTTC; CDR3 protein: CASSEALLANEQFF; V gene: TRBV6-1; D gene: NA; clone size: NA; J gene: TRBJ2-1
CDR3 DNA: TGTGCCAGCCGGACCGCTTGGAGCTCCTACAATGAGCAGTTCTTC; CDR3 protein: CASRTAWSSYNEQFF; V gene: TRBV27; D gene: NA; clone size: NA; J gene: TRBJ2-1
CDR3 DNA: TGTGCCAGCAGTAGTGTGGGAGGTCGAGAGACCCAGTACTTC; CDR3 protein: CASSSVGGRETQYF; V gene: TRBV11-3; D gene: NA; clone size: NA; J gene: TRBJ2-5
CDR3 DNA: TGTGTCATCAGTGAACCACAGGGGGCGCGATACTTC; CDR3 protein: CVISEPQGARYF; V gene: TRBV10-3; D gene: TRBD1; clone size: once; J gene: TRBJ2-7
CDR3 DNA: TGTGCCAGCAGTTTAGGGGGACAGTTCAATCAGCCCCAGCATTTT; CDR3 protein: CASSLGGQFNQPQHF; V gene: TRBV27; D gene: TRBD1; clone size: once; J gene: TRBJ1-5
CDR3 DNA: TGTGCTAGCGGAGGACAGGGGGCTCTTACCGGGGAGCTGTTTTTT; CDR3 protein: CASGGQGALTGELFF; V gene: TRBV7-7; D gene: TRBD1; clone size: once; J gene: TRBJ2-2
CDR3 DNA: TGTGCCATTACAGGTTTAGACGCGGTTGCGGGGGCCCAGTACTTC; CDR3 protein: CAITGLDAVAGAQYF; V gene: TRBV6-1; D gene: TRBD2; clone size: few; J gene: TRBJ2-5
CDR3 DNA: TGTGCCAGTAGTTACGGGACGGCTGTCAGCAATCAGCCCCAGCATTTT; CDR3 protein: CASSYGTAVSNQPQHF; V gene: TRBV19; D gene: NA; clone size: NA; J gene: TRBJ1-5